Listed below are T cell receptor beta chains from one sample, sequenced in a study of T cells in Graves' hyperthyroidism and ophthalmopathy. TCRdb passed the multiplex PCR reads through MiXCR, listing each CDR3 protein once. The sample records 560,000 or so distinct CDR3 sequences, under 60% being singletons. Sequenced sample: peripheral blood or thyroid tissue (not recorded which). Receptors originate from a woman aged 18-29 years with Graves' hyperthyroidism. CDR3s include the opening cysteine and the closing phenylalanine or tryptophan. D genes are given only for firm matches. Expanded clones are given a class, and other clones once, few, many or no size at all.

d_call	v_call	j_call	clone_size	cdr3_nt	cdr3_aa
NA	TRBV9	TRBJ1-1	few	TGTGCCAGCAGCGTAGGATTGAAGGGCAAGAACACTGAAGCTTTCTTT	CASSVGLKGKNTEAFF
TRBD1	TRBV29-1	TRBJ1-5	NA	TGCAGCGTTGGGGCAATGACAGGGGCCAGGAGTCATTTT	CSVGAMTGARSHF
TRBD1	TRBV12-3/TRBV12-4	TRBJ2-7	NA	TGTGCCAGCAGTTTAGATTCCTGGACAGGGTTTCACGAGCAGTACTTC	CASSLDSWTGFHEQYF
TRBD1	TRBV5-1	TRBJ1-6	NA	TGCGCCGGGACAGGGGAGAGTTCACCCCTCCACTTT	CAGTGESSPLHF
TRBD1	TRBV9	TRBJ1-5	NA	TGTGCCAGCAGTTTAGAACGAGGGGGCCTTAACGAAGCCCAGCATTTT	CASSLERGGLNEAQHF
NA	TRBV7-2	TRBJ2-3	few	TGTGCCAGCAGCTTAACGCCGGGGCGGGATACGCAGTATTTT	CASSLTPGRDTQYF
TRBD1	TRBV7-2	TRBJ1-2	NA	TGTGCCAGCAGGCCGGGACAGGGGCCTGAGGACGGCTACACCTTC	CASRPGQGPEDGYTF
NA	TRBV29-1	TRBJ1-2	once	TGCAGCGCCTCGGGAGCCGGCTACACCTTC	CSASGAGYTF
NA	TRBV15	TRBJ2-7	many	TGTGCCACCAGCAGAGATCTGGGGGGCTACGAGCAGTACTTC	CATSRDLGGYEQYF
NA	TRBV15	TRBJ1-4	many	TGTGCCACCAGGGGAGGCCCCAATGAAAAACTGTTTTTT	CATRGGPNEKLFF
NA	TRBV5-8	TRBJ1-5	NA	TGTGCCAGCAGCCTCGCATTGGACACCCGTGGGTTGCCCCAGCATTTT	CASSLALDTRGLPQHF
NA	TRBV7-2	TRBJ1-5	few	TGTGCCAGCAGCCCCGCCGGGGCGGGCAATCAGCCCCAGCATTTT	CASSPAGAGNQPQHF
NA	TRBV24-1	TRBJ2-5	many	TGTGCCACCAGTGATGCCAGGACGTATCAAGAGACCCAGTACTTC	CATSDARTYQETQYF
NA	TRBV20-1	TRBJ2-2	few	TGCAGTGCTAGAGGTCGGCGTCGGACGGCGAACACCGGGGAGCTGTTTTTT	CSARGRRRTANTGELFF
NA	TRBV25-1	TRBJ2-2	NA	TGTGCCAGCAGCGAGCAGGGCAACACCGGGAAGCTGTTTTTT	CASSEQGNTGKLFF
NA	TRBV19	TRBJ1-5	NA	TGTGCCACCGCTGGGAGGGATGAGACCCAGCATTTT	CATAGRDETQHF
TRBD2	TRBV7-2	TRBJ2-7	NA	TGTGCCAGCAGCTTAGCGGCGGGAGGCGTTACCGAGCAGTACTTC	CASSLAAGGVTEQYF
NA	TRBV7-9	TRBJ2-7	once	TGTGCCAGCAGCTCCACAGATTCCTACGAGCAGTGCTTC	CASSSTDSYEQCF
NA	TRBV12-3/TRBV12-4	TRBJ1-1	few	TGTGCCAGCAGGACGGAACTAGGAGCTTTCTTT	CASRTELGAFF
NA	TRBV20-1	TRBJ2-7	NA	TGCAGTGCACGAATGGGGGAGCAGTACTTC	CSARMGEQYF
TRBD1	TRBV24-1	TRBJ2-7	many	TGTGCCACCAGAGGGACAGAGACCTACGAGCAGTACTTC	CATRGTETYEQYF
NA	TRBV10-3	TRBJ1-2	few	TGTGCCACCCGAAAGAGGGAGGGCTACACCTTC	CATRKREGYTF
TRBD1	TRBV29-1	TRBJ2-7	NA	TGCAGCGTTGAAGTGACAGGGGGCTACTACGAGCAGTACTTC	CSVEVTGGYYEQYF
NA	TRBV6-5	TRBJ1-5	NA	TGTGCGAGCAGTTTCCTACTCACCCGGCTAGATAATCAGCCCCAGCATTTT	CASSFLLTRLDNQPQHF
TRBD1	TRBV2	TRBJ1-2	NA	TGTGCCAGCAGTCTCCGACAGGGCCCCAACTATGGCTACACCTTC	CASSLRQGPNYGYTF
NA	TRBV27	TRBJ1-6	few	TGTGCCAGCAGTTTACTAGGCAGGGGACGGTCACCCCTCCACTTT	CASSLLGRGRSPLHF
NA	TRBV5-1	TRBJ2-2	NA	TGCGCCAGCAGCTTGGATCTGCCAGGAATCGGGGAGCTGTTTTTT	CASSLDLPGIGELFF
TRBD1	TRBV10-3	TRBJ2-2	few	TGTGCCAGCAGTCCCCGGACAGGGAGCACCGGGGAGCTGTTTTTT	CASSPRTGSTGELFF
TRBD2	TRBV20-1	TRBJ2-2	NA	TGCAGTGCTGAAACTAGCGTTGACGGGGAGCTGTTTTTT	CSAETSVDGELFF
NA	TRBV24-1	TRBJ1-5	once	TGTGCCACCAGTGATACGGCGGGAGAGGTCGAGACCCAGCATTTT	CATSDTAGEVETQHF
NA	TRBV5-6	TRBJ2-7	few	TGTGCCAGCAGCCCCCGCGTAGGGCCCTACGAGCAGTACTTC	CASSPRVGPYEQYF
NA	TRBV6-6	TRBJ2-2	many	TGTGCCAGCAGTTTCGACATGACAGAACTAGTAACCGGGGAGCTGTTTTTT	CASSFDMTELVTGELFF
NA	TRBV20-1	TRBJ2-2	NA	TGCAGTGCTAAATGGGAGTTGGCCGGGGAGCTGTTTTTT	CSAKWELAGELFF
NA	TRBV7-6	TRBJ1-2	few	TGTGCCAGCAGCTTAGATTTCCCAGGGGCTAGCGGCTACACCTTC	CASSLDFPGASGYTF
TRBD1	TRBV14	TRBJ1-4	NA	TGTGCCAGCAGCGAGACGGGACAGGGTGAAAAACTGTTTTTT	CASSETGQGEKLFF
NA	TRBV25-1	TRBJ1-1	NA	TGTGCCAGCAGTTTACAGAGGGTTACTGAAGCTTTCTTT	CASSLQRVTEAFF
NA	TRBV7-2	TRBJ1-1	NA	TGTGCCAGCAGCGCCCGATGGGGCGGCCTGGCTTTCTTT	CASSARWGGLAFF
TRBD1	TRBV20-1	TRBJ1-1	NA	TGCAGTGCTAGACCCGACAGGGCCGCCACTGAAGCTTTCTTT	CSARPDRAATEAFF
NA	TRBV5-1	TRBJ2-5	NA	TGCGCCAGCAGCTTGTTTGTCAGGCGTCCGTACCAAGAGACCCAGTACTTC	CASSLFVRRPYQETQYF
TRBD1	TRBV2	TRBJ1-2	few	TGTGCCAGCAGTCATGGGACAGGGGCATGGGATGGCTACACCTTC	CASSHGTGAWDGYTF
NA	TRBV7-3	TRBJ2-5	NA	TGTGCCAGCAGTTACTCGACAGAAGAAGAGACCCAGTACTTC	CASSYSTEEETQYF
TRBD2	TRBV7-9	TRBJ2-2	NA	TGTGCCAGCAGCCAATCGGTGACTAGCGGAGCCGGGGAGCTGTTTTTT	CASSQSVTSGAGELFF
NA	TRBV7-6	TRBJ1-6	once	TGTGCCAGCGCAGGCGGTTCTTGGGATTCACCCCTCCACTTT	CASAGGSWDSPLHF
NA	TRBV20-1	TRBJ1-3	few	TGCAGTGCTAGTAGGTCCTCTGGAAACACCATATATTTT	CSASRSSGNTIYF
NA	TRBV20-1	TRBJ2-5	NA	TGCAGTGCCAGGGGGGGGGGAGGGGCGGCCCAAGAGACCCAGTACTTC	CSARGGGGAAQETQYF
TRBD2	TRBV29-1	TRBJ2-2	NA	TGCAGCAAGACTAGCGGGAGGGCGAGAAACGGGGAGCTGTTTTTT	CSKTSGRARNGELFF
NA	TRBV19	TRBJ2-7	NA	TGTGCCAGTAGTTTGCGTCCAAGCTCCTACGAGCAGTACTTC	CASSLRPSSYEQYF
NA	TRBV14	TRBJ1-1	few	TGTGCCAGCAGCCAAGCCTTTCTTGGGAACACTGAAGCTTTCTTT	CASSQAFLGNTEAFF
NA	TRBV29-1	TRBJ1-5	once	TGCAGCGTTGCGGGGGGTCTGAGCAATCAGCCCCAGCATTTT	CSVAGGLSNQPQHF
NA	TRBV7-9	TRBJ2-2	few	TGTGCCAGCAGTTACGGTCTCGGGGAGCTGTTTTTT	CASSYGLGELFF